Listed below are T cell receptor beta chains from one sample, sequenced in a study of CD4+ T cells in melanoma. Using immunoSEQ multiplex PCR, the repertoire was profiled, and TCRdb retains in-frame clones only, with some absent. Of around 100,000 clones in the sample, 80% to 95% were seen once. The sequencing sample was made of peripheral blood. Receptors originate from a human donor with melanoma. The CDR3 runs from the conserved cysteine through the conserved F or W. A D gene is named only where the DNA matches it firmly. Size tells how often a clone was seen (once, few, many) or the class of an expanded clone, and some rows leave it out.

clone size	CDR3 length	V gene	D gene	J gene	CDR3 DNA	CDR3 protein
once	15	TRBV7-9	TRBD2	TRBJ2-7	TGTGCCAGCAGCTTAGGGGCGGGAGAGGAGAACGAGCAGTACTTC	CASSLGAGEENEQYF
NA	18	TRBV7-6	TRBD1	TRBJ1-5	TGTGCCAGCAGCTTAGAACCCCAGAGGGACAGGGTCCATTGGCCCCAGCATTTT	CASSLEPQRDRVHWPQHF
NA	14	TRBV19	NA	TRBJ1-5	TGTGCCAGTACTCCTCAGATTAGCAATCAGCCCCAGCATTTT	CASTPQISNQPQHF
NA	18	TRBV4-3	NA	TRBJ2-7	TGCGCCAGCAGCCAAGATTTGACTGGAACAGGGCGCCCCTACGAGCAGTACTTC	CASSQDLTGTGRPYEQYF
few	13	TRBV2	TRBD1	TRBJ1-2	TGTGCCAGCAGTGTACAGGGGGCCTATGGCTACACCTTC	CASSVQGAYGYTF
NA	11	TRBV19	NA	TRBJ2-1	TGTGCCAGTAGTATCTACAATGAGCAGTTCTTC	CASSIYNEQFF
NA	15	TRBV5-1	TRBD1	TRBJ2-3	TGCGCCAGCAGCCTTAATACAGGGGAAGTCGATACGCAGTATTTT	CASSLNTGEVDTQYF
NA	15	TRBV7-2	TRBD1	TRBJ1-5	TGTGCCAGCAGCCAAAAAGGGGACAGGAATCAGCCCCAGCATTTT	CASSQKGDRNQPQHF
few	16	TRBV9	NA	TRBJ2-3	TGTGCCAGCAGCGTAGGTGCGGGGAGCGGACCCGATACGCAGTATTTT	CASSVGAGSGPDTQYF
NA	17	TRBV19	TRBD2	TRBJ2-1	TGTGCCAGTAGTACCAAAGGGACTAGCGGGAGTAGAAATGAGCAGTTCTTC	CASSTKGTSGSRNEQFF
NA	14	TRBV7-3	NA	TRBJ1-6	TGTGCCAGCAGCTTTCACAGGGACAATTCACCCCTCCACTTT	CASSFHRDNSPLHF
NA	13	TRBV13	TRBD2	TRBJ2-5	TGTGCCAGCAGCTCGACAGCGGGGGGGACCCAGTACTTC	CASSSTAGGTQYF
NA	13	TRBV15	NA	TRBJ2-7	TGTGCCACCAGCAGAGATATGGACTACGAGCAGTACTTC	CATSRDMDYEQYF
NA	15	TRBV19	TRBD2	TRBJ2-2	TGTGCCACACAAAATAGCGGGAGGAGCACCGGGGAGCTGTTTTTT	CATQNSGRSTGELFF
NA	14	TRBV9	NA	TRBJ2-2	TGTGCCAGCAGCACAACTGGGAACACCGGGGAGCTGTTTTTT	CASSTTGNTGELFF
NA	14	TRBV5-6	NA	TRBJ2-7	TGTGCCAGCAGCTTCGGGACTGACTCCTACGAGCAGTACTTC	CASSFGTDSYEQYF
NA	18	TRBV7-3	TRBD2	TRBJ2-5	TGTGCCAGCAGCTTAGGCGTAGCGGGAGGGCAGGGTTCAGAGACCCAGTACTTC	CASSLGVAGGQGSETQYF
few	16	TRBV4-1	NA	TRBJ1-1	TGCGCCAGCAGCCAAGATCCCCTTCCCCGTAGCACTGAAGCTTTCTTT	CASSQDPLPRSTEAFF
NA	15	TRBV6-1	TRBD1	TRBJ1-5	TGTGCCAGCAGTGAATGGGGACAGAGGAGGCAGCCCCAGCATTTT	CASSEWGQRRQPQHF